The source of this TCR beta chain is a study of molecular identifiers for immune sequencing clone quantification. Study-level findings and limits: Spiked-in Jurkat TCR RNA corresponding to one cell was reported as detectable against over 900,000 naive cells. Barcode sharing among identical TCR molecules could make large clones appear smaller.

The V segment lost 1 base and the J segment 3 bases; nucleotides outside the gene matches: 4. The germline V gene encodes CDR1 LGHNA and CDR2 YNFKEQ. The CDR3 spans 16 residues. TCRdb called the PCR reads again in MiXCR, with one record for every CDR3 protein. The table lists hundreds of thousands of distinct CDR3 sequences, around 20% of them singletons, with 0.75% to 0.95% in the top ten. Turning to this clonotype: What it recognizes is unknown. A read error is likely, as this CDR3 ends without the conserved phenylalanine or tryptophan.

Sequencing was done on a sample of naive CD8+ T cells from blood, with Jurkat cell RNA spiked in. Subset meaning: FACS-sorted CD8+CD4-CCR7+CD45RA+ naive T cells. The gene calls are TRBV4-2 and TRBJ2-3; 10 nucleotides line up with TRBD2. This TCR was sampled from a human donor in good health. Some libraries in this study had Jurkat cell RNA spiked in. The CDR3 is CASSQVGTSETDTQYL. DNA of the CDR3: TGTGCCAGCAGCCAAGTAGGGACTAGCGAGACAGATACGCAGTATCTT.